A single T cell receptor (beta chain) is shown here with its context. The germline V gene encodes CDR1 GTSNPN and CDR2 SVGIG (reference sequence). The CDR3 length is 16 residues. With V trimmed by 2 bases and J by 2 bases, 9 bases remained unmatched. The entry originates in a study of blood T cell repertoires in COVID-19. Study information: Samples of COVID-19 (acute and convalescent) were obtained from the United States, Italy and Spain. PBMCs, B-cell-depleted T cells, or T cells were the source of the cDNA or gDNA that made up the material.

How the authors handled the data: How many nucleated cells were present was estimated from reference gene primer amplification. Using immunoSEQ multiplex PCR, the repertoire was profiled, and TCRdb retains in-frame clones only, with some absent. For V, J and clone size, that table is used; D and trimming come from the DNA. The profile shows some 230,000 clones, roughly 80% of them singletons. This rearrangement joins TRBV30 to TRBJ2-7, with 10 bases that match TRBD1. The TCR comes from a woman aged 45-65 years with acute or convalescent COVID-19. Material: peripheral blood. The CDR3 DNA reads as TGTGCCTGGAGTCGAATCTCCGGGACAGGGGCCTACGAGCAGTACTTC. It encodes CAWSRISGTGAYEQYF.